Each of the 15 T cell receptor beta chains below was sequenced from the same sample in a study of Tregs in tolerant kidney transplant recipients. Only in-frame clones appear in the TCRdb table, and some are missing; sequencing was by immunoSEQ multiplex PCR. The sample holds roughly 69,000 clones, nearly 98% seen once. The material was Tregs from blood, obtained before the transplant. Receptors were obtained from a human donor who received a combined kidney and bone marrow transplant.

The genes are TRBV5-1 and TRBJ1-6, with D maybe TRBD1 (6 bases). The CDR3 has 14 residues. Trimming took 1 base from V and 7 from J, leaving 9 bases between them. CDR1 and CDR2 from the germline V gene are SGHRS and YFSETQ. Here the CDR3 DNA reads TGCGCCAGCAGCTTGAGGACAGCAAATTCACCCCTCCACTTT. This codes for CASSLRTANSPLHF.

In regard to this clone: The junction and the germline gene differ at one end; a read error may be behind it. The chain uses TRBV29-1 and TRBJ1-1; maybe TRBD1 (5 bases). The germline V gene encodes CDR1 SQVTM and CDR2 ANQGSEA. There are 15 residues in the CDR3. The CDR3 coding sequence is TGCAGCGTCCATAGACAGTCCCTGGCGAACGCTGAAGCTTTCTTT. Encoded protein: CSVHRQSLANAEAFF.

The CDR3 spells CASIQGYYGTEAFF. CDR3 nucleotides: TGTGCCAGCATACAGGGGTACTATGGGACTGAAGCTTTCTTT. The rearrangement joins TRBV6-6 to TRBJ1-1; 7 positions match TRBD1. The V segment lost 7 bases and the J segment 5 bases; nucleotides outside the gene matches: 10. In germline, CDR1 is MNHNY, CDR2 SVGAGI (reference sequence). This CDR3 region has 14 residues.

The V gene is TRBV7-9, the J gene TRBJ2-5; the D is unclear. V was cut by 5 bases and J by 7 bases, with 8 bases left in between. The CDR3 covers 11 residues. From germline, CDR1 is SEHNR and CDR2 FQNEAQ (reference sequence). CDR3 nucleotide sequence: TGTGCCAGCAGCCGCGACTGGACCCAGTACTTC. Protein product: CASSRDWTQYF.

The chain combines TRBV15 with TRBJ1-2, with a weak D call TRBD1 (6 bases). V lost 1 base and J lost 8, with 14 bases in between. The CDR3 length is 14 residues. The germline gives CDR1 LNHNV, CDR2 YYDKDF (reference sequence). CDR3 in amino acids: CATSRALAGAGYTF. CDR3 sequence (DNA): TGTGCCACCAGCAGAGCCTTGGCAGGGGCAGGCTACACCTTC. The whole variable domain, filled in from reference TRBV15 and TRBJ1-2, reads DAMVIQNPRYQVTQFGKPVTLSCSQTLNHNVMYWYQQKSSQAPKLLFHYYDKDFNNEADTPDNFQSRRPNTSFCFLDIRSPGLGDTAMYLCATSRALAGAGYTFGSGTRLTVV.

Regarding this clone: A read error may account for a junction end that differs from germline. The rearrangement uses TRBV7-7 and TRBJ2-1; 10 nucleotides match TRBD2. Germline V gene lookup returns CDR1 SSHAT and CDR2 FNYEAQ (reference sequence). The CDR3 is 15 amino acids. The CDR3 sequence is CASSLAGGDYNEQFF. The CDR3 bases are TGTGCCAGCAGTTTAGCGGGAGGCGACTACAATGAGCAGTTCTTC.

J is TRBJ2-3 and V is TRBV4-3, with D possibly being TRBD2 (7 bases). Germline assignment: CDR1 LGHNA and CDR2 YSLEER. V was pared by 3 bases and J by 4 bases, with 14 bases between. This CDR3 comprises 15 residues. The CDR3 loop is CASSQGRGRADTQYF. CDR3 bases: TGCGCCAGCAGCCAGGGGCGGGGGCGGGCAGATACGCAGTATTTT.

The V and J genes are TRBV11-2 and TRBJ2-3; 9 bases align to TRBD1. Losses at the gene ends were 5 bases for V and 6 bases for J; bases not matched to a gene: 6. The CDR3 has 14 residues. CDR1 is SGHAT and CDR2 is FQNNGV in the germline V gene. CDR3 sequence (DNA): TGTGCCAGCAGCCTATACAGGGGGCTGGATACGCAGTATTTT. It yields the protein CASSLYRGLDTQYF.

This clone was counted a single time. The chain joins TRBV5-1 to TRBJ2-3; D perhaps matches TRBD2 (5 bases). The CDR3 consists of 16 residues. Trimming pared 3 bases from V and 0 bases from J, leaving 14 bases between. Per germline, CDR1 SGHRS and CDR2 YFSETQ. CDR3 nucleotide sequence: TGCGCCAGCAGCTGGAGGCACAGTCTTAGCACAGATACGCAGTATTTT. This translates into CASSWRHSLSTDTQYF.

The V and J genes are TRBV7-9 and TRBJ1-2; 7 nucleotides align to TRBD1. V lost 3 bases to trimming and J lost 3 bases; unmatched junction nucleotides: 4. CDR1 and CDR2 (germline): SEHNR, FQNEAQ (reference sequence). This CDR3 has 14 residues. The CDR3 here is CASSLRQGHYGYTF. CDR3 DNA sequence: TGTGCCAGCAGCTTGCGACAGGGACACTATGGCTACACCTTC. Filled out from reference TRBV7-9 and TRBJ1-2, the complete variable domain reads DTGVSQNPRHKITKRGQNVTFRCDPISEHNRLYWYRQTLGQGPEFLTYFQNEAQLEKSRLLSDRFSAERPKGSFSTLEIQRTEQGDSAMYLCASSLRQGHYGYTFGSGTRLTVV.

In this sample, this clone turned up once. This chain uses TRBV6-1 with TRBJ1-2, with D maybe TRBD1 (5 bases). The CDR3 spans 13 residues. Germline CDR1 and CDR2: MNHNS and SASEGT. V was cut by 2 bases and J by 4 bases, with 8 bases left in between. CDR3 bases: TGTGCCAGCAGTGAACAGGGTCCCTATGGCTACACCTTC. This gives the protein CASSEQGPYGYTF.

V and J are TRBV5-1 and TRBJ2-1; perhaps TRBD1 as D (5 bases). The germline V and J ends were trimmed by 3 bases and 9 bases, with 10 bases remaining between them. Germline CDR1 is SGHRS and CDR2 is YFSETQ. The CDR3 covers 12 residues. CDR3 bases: TGCGCCAGCAGCTCAGGGTTTAGTGAGCAGTTCTTC. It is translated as CASSSGFSEQFF.

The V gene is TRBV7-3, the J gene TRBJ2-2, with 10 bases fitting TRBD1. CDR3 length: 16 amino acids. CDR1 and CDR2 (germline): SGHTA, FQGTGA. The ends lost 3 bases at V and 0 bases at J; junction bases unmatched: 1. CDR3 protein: CASSFGQGANTGELFF. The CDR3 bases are TGTGCCAGCAGCTTCGGACAGGGGGCGAACACCGGGGAGCTGTTTTTT.

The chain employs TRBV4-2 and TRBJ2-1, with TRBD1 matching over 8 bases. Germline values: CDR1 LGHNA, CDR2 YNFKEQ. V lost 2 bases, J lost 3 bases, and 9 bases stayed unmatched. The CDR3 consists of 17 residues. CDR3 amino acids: CASSQLKRTGNYNEQFF. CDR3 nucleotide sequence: TGTGCCAGCAGCCAATTAAAGCGGACAGGGAACTACAATGAGCAGTTCTTC.

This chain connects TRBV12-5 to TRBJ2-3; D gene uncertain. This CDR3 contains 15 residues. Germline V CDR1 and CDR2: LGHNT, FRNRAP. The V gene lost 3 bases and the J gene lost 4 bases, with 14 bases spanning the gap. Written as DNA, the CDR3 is TGTGCTAGTGGTTTAGAAACAGTCAACTCAGATACGCAGTATTTT. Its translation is CASGLETVNSDTQYF.